This passage covers 28 T cell receptor beta chains from one sample sequenced in a study of T cells in tumors after PD-1 blockade. Sequenced by immunoSEQ multiplex PCR; TCRdb stores in-frame clones only, minus some. The repertoire includes over a thousand clones, roughly 70% of them detected once, and more than 15% sits in the top ten. The starting material was tumor tissue, obtained before anti-PD-1 treatment. The receptors derive from a human donor with basal cell carcinoma.

This chain links TRBV18 with TRBJ1-1; D gene ambiguous. Germline CDR1 and CDR2: KGHSH and LQKENI. Between the trimmed V and J ends, which lost 3 bases and 1 base, there was a span of 12 bases. This CDR3 region has 15 residues. The CDR3 region has the DNA TGTGCCAGCTCACCGGCATTGGAGAGGAACACTGAAGCTTTCTTT. Protein product: CASSPALERNTEAFF. Filled out from reference TRBV18 and TRBJ1-1, the complete variable domain reads NAGVMQNPRHLVRRRGQEARLRCSPMKGHSHVYWYRQLPEEGLKFMVYLQKENIIDESGMPKERFSAEFPKEGPSILRIQQVVRGDSAAYFCASSPALERNTEAFFGQGTRLTVV.

The chain employs TRBV6-6 and TRBJ2-7; 8 positions agree with TRBD1. Trimming cost V 5 bases and J 3 bases; bases outside gene matches: 6. This CDR3 spans 14 amino acids. Per germline, CDR1 MNHNY and CDR2 SVGAGI (reference sequence). The CDR3 protein is CASSNGQGGYEQYF. CDR3 coding DNA: TGTGCCAGCAGTAACGGACAGGGAGGCTACGAGCAGTACTTC.

DNA of the CDR3: TGCGCCAGCAGCTTGATAGGGGTTAACACTGAAGCTTTCTTT. Its protein product is CASSLIGVNTEAFF. The V gene is TRBV5-1, the J gene TRBJ1-1; maybe TRBD1 (5 bases). Trimming left V 1 base short and J 2 bases short, with 9 bases between. Germline V gene data show CDR1 as SGHRS and CDR2 as YFSETQ. The CDR3 is 14 residues long. Drawing the rest from reference TRBV5-1 and TRBJ1-1, the complete variable domain is KAGVTQTPRYLIKTRGQQVTLSCSPISGHRSVSWYQQTPGQGLQFLFEYFSETQRNKGNFPGRFSGRQFSNSRSEMNVSTLELGDSALYLCASSLIGVNTEAFFGQGTRLTVV.

The rearrangement links TRBV19 to TRBJ2-5; a possible D gene is TRBD2 (7 bases). Germline V gene lookup returns CDR1 LNHDA and CDR2 SQIVND (reference sequence). The CDR3 runs to 15 residues. Trimming shortened V by 3 bases and J by 5 bases, and 16 bases separated the two germline ends. The CDR3 protein is CASSIWGGEGETQYF. The CDR3 DNA reads TGTGCCAGTAGTATCTGGGGGGGCGAGGGGGAGACCCAGTACTTC.

CDR3 amino acids: CAWKRWNTEAFF. As DNA, the CDR3 is TGTGCCTGGAAAAGATGGAACACTGAAGCTTTCTTT. The J gene is TRBJ1-1, the V gene TRBV30; no firm D call. Between the trimmed V and J ends, which lost 4 bases and 1 base, there was a span of 7 bases. This CDR3 is 12 amino acids long. Germline values: CDR1 GTSNPN, CDR2 SVGIG (reference sequence).

V gene TRBV18 combines with J gene TRBJ1-5; D perhaps matches TRBD1 (5 bases). The CDR3 loop spans 14 amino acids. Germline V CDR1 and CDR2: KGHSH, LQKENI. Trimming shortened V by 5 bases and J by 1 base, and 9 bases separated the two germline ends. The CDR3 coding sequence is TGTGCCAGCTCAACCCAGGGAAGCAATCAGCCCCAGCATTTT. This sequence encodes CASSTQGSNQPQHF.

This rearrangement joins TRBV19 to TRBJ2-1, with D tentatively TRBD1 (6 bases). The CDR3 length is 14 residues. CDR1 and CDR2 from the germline V gene are LNHDA and SQIVND (reference sequence). The germline V and J ends were trimmed by 6 bases and 6 bases, with 15 bases remaining between them. This chain's CDR3 is CASSPASRGNEQFF. Here the CDR3 DNA reads TGTGCCAGTAGCCCTGCGTCCAGGGGCAATGAGCAGTTCTTC.

This clone turned up a few times. The genes are TRBV13 and TRBJ2-4, with TRBD1 as a possible D gene (6 bases). The CDR3 runs 15 residues. Trimming pared 3 bases from V and 0 bases from J, leaving 9 bases between. The germline CDR1 and CDR2 sequences are PRHDT and FYEKMQ (reference sequence). As DNA, the CDR3 is TGTGCCAGCAGCTTCAGGGGAGTAGCCAAAAACATTCAGTACTTC. Its translation: CASSFRGVAKNIQYF.

This clone was seen only a few times. This sequence joins TRBV28 and TRBJ1-2, with a weak D call TRBD1 (5 bases). The CDR3 has 15 amino acids. Trimming left V 3 bases short and J 2 bases short, with 13 bases between. From germline, CDR1 is MDHEN and CDR2 SYDVKM. The chain's CDR3 is CASSFVGGENYGYTF. CDR3 coding DNA: TGTGCCAGCAGTTTTGTAGGAGGGGAGAACTATGGCTACACCTTC.

This sequence joins TRBV5-6 and TRBJ1-1; TRBD1 matches at 7 bases. Per the germline V gene, CDR1 is SGHDT and CDR2 is YYEEEE. Trimming at V came to 2 bases and at J to 5 bases, leaving 15 bases not matched to a gene. The CDR3 has 17 amino acids. The CDR3: CASSFYWGEGARTEAFF. CDR3 sequence (DNA): TGTGCCAGCAGCTTTTACTGGGGAGAGGGGGCTCGGACTGAAGCTTTCTTT.

The genes are TRBV19 and TRBJ2-1; 7 bases agree with TRBD1. CDR1 is LNHDA and CDR2 is SQIVND in the germline V gene (reference sequence). The ends lost 6 bases at V and 0 bases at J; junction bases unmatched: 11. CDR3 length equals 17 residues. The chain's CDR3 is CASRRPGGTSSYNEQFF. The CDR3 DNA reads TGTGCCAGTAGACGTCCAGGGGGAACCTCCTCCTACAATGAGCAGTTCTTC.

This clone has a single count. V usage is TRBV6-4 and J usage is TRBJ2-1, with 7 bases lining up with TRBD2. The V gene end was trimmed by 3 bases and the J gene end by 7 bases; junction bases not matched to a gene: 12. Germline CDR1 reads MRHNA; CDR2 reads SNTAGT. The CDR3 covers 16 residues. In DNA form, the CDR3 reads TGTGCCAGCAGTGATTTCGGCGGGAGTAAGGGAAATGAGCAGTTCTTC. It codes for CASSDFGGSKGNEQFF.

The rearrangement joins TRBV6-5 to TRBJ1-1; D gene unclear. The V and J ends lost 6 bases and 4 bases respectively, with 12 bases between them. Germline CDR1 and CDR2: MNHEY and SVGAGI. The CDR3 consists of 13 residues. The CDR3 nucleotides are TGTGCCAGCAGGCTAAAGGTCGGCACTGAAGCTTTCTTT. Amino acids: CASRLKVGTEAFF.

This clone occurred a few times. The rearrangement uses TRBV19 and TRBJ1-2, with TRBD1 identical over 7 bases. The CDR3 totals 12 residues. V dropped 9 bases and J dropped 6; count of bases not matched to a gene: 7. Germline V gene sequence: CDR1 LNHDA, CDR2 SQIVND (reference sequence). The CDR3 spells CASNDREDGYTF. In DNA form, the CDR3 reads TGTGCCAGCAACGACAGGGAAGATGGCTACACCTTC. The full variable domain, with the rest looked up from reference TRBV19 and TRBJ1-2, is DGGITQSPKYLFRKEGQNVTLSCEQNLNHDAMYWYRQDPGQGLRLIYYSQIVNDFQKGDIAEGYSVSREKKESFPLTVTSAQKNPTAFYLCASNDREDGYTFGSGTRLTVV.

The V call is TRBV5-1, the J call TRBJ2-2; D is uncertain. V lost 0 bases and J 3 bases, leaving 3 bases between the germline ends. Germline V gene data show CDR1 as SGHRS and CDR2 as YFSETQ. The CDR3 is 13 residues long. The CDR3 nucleotides read TGCGCCAGCAGCTTGGGCGACACCGGGGAGCTGTTTTTT. Protein: CASSLGDTGELFF.

This sequence joins TRBV2 and TRBJ1-6; TRBD1 might be the D (5 bases). V lost 5 bases, J lost 7 bases, and 12 bases lay in between. The length of the CDR3 is 14 residues. Germline CDR1 and CDR2: SNHLY and FYNNEI. This chain's CDR3 is CASSMLQGNSPLHF. The CDR3 DNA reads as TGTGCCAGCAGTATGCTCCAGGGAAATTCACCCCTCCACTTT. The complete variable domain, with remaining parts taken from reference TRBV2 and TRBJ1-6, reads EPEVTQTPSHQVTQMGQEVILRCVPISNHLYFYWYRQILGQKVEFLVSFYNNEISEKSEIFDDQFSVERPDGSNFTLKIRSTKLEDSAMYFCASSMLQGNSPLHFGNGTRLTVT.

The CDR3 DNA reads as TGTGCCAGCACCCCGCGGTTGAACACCGGGGAGCTGTTTTTT. Translating gives CASTPRLNTGELFF. The chain links TRBV2 to TRBJ2-2; D is undetermined. The CDR3 is made up of 14 amino acids. Trimming shortened V by 7 bases and J by 1 base, and 10 bases separated the two germline ends. The germline CDR1 and CDR2 sequences are SNHLY and FYNNEI.

The table lists this clone with a count of one. The V call is TRBV5-5, the J call TRBJ1-6; D gene uncertain. The germline V gene encodes CDR1 SGHKS and CDR2 YYEKEE (reference sequence). The CDR3 spans 13 residues. Trimming left V 0 bases short and J 6 bases short, with 4 bases between. The CDR3 DNA reads as TGTGCCAGCAGCTTGGTGGTTAATTCACCCCTCCACTTT. Residues: CASSLVVNSPLHF.

This clone has just a few counts. J is TRBJ1-2 and V is TRBV7-2, with a weak D call TRBD1 (6 bases). V was pared by 4 bases and J by 2 bases, with 14 bases between. This CDR3 has 15 amino acids. Germline V lookup: CDR1 SGHTA, CDR2 FQGNSA. The CDR3 sequence is CASSWGGGSNYGYTF. CDR3 coding DNA: TGTGCCAGCAGCTGGGGCGGGGGCTCGAACTATGGCTACACCTTC.

In this sample, this clone turned up a few times. This chain links TRBV10-3 with TRBJ2-2; D may correspond to TRBD1 or TRBD2 (5 bases each). This CDR3 region has 15 residues. The germline CDR1 and CDR2 sequences are ENHRY and SYGVKD. The ends were cut back, 11 bases at V and 2 bases at J, with 18 bases in the middle. The CDR3 DNA sequence: TGTGCCTCCCGGGACGGGAAGCCCAACACCGGGGAGCTGTTTTTT. Amino acids: CASRDGKPNTGELFF.

This rearrangement joins TRBV2 to TRBJ1-2; weak D call: TRBD1 (5 bases). The CDR3 is 14 residues long. Trimming took 6 bases from V and 7 from J, leaving 18 bases between them. Germline CDR1 and CDR2: SNHLY and FYNNEI. CDR3 DNA: TGTGCCAGCAGAGAGGGGCTTGGGATCGGTGGCTACACCTTC. This codes for CASREGLGIGGYTF.

By share, this clone ranks as large. The chain combines TRBV7-9 with TRBJ1-3; TRBD1 matches 7 bases. CDR1 and CDR2 (germline): SEHNR, FQNEAQ (reference sequence). V shed 3 bases, J shed 2 bases, and the junction held 7 bases outside the gene matches. The CDR3 loop spans 16 amino acids. CDR3 in amino acids: CASSFLQGNPGNTIYF. The CDR3 DNA reads TGTGCCAGCAGCTTTTTACAGGGGAACCCTGGAAACACCATATATTTT.

A few counts support this clone. This rearrangement joins TRBV2 to TRBJ1-1; unclear D gene. The CDR3 totals 14 residues. Looked up from germline, CDR1 is SNHLY and CDR2 is FYNNEI. Trimming left V 3 bases short and J 1 base short, with 9 bases between. The CDR3 loop is CASSERASNTEAFF. DNA of the CDR3: TGTGCCAGCAGTGAGCGAGCATCGAACACTGAAGCTTTCTTT.

This clone was counted only a few times. V usage is TRBV19 and J usage is TRBJ1-4, with D possibly being TRBD1 (5 bases). This CDR3 has 12 amino acids. With 5 bases removed from V and 10 bases from J, the gap between germline ends came to 11 bases. From germline, CDR1 is LNHDA and CDR2 SQIVND (reference sequence). CDR3 nucleotide sequence: TGTGCCAGTAGTCCCGGGACGGGAAAACTGTTTTTT. It is translated as CASSPGTGKLFF.

This clone is large in the sample. The chain has TRBV30 and TRBJ1-2, with a tentative D call TRBD1 (6 bases). The CDR3 runs to 15 residues. Trimming cost V 4 bases and J 3 bases, with 18 bases left between them. CDR1 is GTSNPN, CDR2 SVGIG, per germline (reference sequence). The CDR3: CAWNVLRGADYGYTF. The DNA for the CDR3 is TGTGCCTGGAATGTGCTCCGGGGGGCGGACTATGGCTACACCTTC.

The chain recombines TRBV20-1 with TRBJ2-2; D is unresolved. There are 12 residues in the CDR3. The V gene's germline CDR1 is DFQATT and CDR2 SNEGSKA (reference sequence). The ends were cut back, 3 bases at V and 8 bases at J, with 10 bases in the middle. CDR3 coding DNA: TGCAGTGCTAGTCGGGTAGGAGGGGAGCTGTTTTTT. Encoded protein: CSASRVGGELFF.

The CDR3 spells CASSGFGGSKGNEQFF. The CDR3 DNA reads as TGTGCCAGCAGTGGTTTCGGCGGGAGTAAGGGAAATGAGCAGTTCTTC. The rearrangement joins TRBV6-4 to TRBJ2-1; 7 nucleotides agree with TRBD2. Per the germline V gene, CDR1 is MRHNA and CDR2 is SNTAGT. The CDR3 spans 16 residues. Trimming at V came to 4 bases and at J to 7 bases, leaving 13 bases not matched to a gene.

The chain employs TRBV10-3 and TRBJ1-5; D perhaps matches TRBD1 (5 bases). The length of the CDR3 is 15 residues. V shed 0 bases and J shed 5 bases, with 11 bases lying between them. The germline V gene has CDR1 ENHRY and CDR2 SYGVKD. The CDR3 nucleotides are TGTGCCATCAGTGAGTCGCGGGGGGGGGATCAGCCCCAGCATTTT. This translates into CAISESRGGDQPQHF.